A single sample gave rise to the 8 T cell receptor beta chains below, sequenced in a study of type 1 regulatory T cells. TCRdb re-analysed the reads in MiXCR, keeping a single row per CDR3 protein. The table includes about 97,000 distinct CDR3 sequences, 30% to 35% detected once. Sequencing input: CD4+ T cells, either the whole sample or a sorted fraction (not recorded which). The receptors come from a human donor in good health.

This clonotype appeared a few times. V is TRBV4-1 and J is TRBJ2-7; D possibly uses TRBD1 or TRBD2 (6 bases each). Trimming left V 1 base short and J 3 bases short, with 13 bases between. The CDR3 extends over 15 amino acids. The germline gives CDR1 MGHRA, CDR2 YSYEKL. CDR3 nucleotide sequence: TGCGCCAGCAGCCAAGGGGGGGCGAGACGCTACGAGCAGTACTTC. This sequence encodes CASSQGGARRYEQYF.

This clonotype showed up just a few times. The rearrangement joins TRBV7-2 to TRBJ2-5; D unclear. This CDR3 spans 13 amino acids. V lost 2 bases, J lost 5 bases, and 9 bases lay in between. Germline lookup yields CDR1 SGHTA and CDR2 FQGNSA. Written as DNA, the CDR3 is TGTGCCAGCAGCTTATACTCCAGGGAGACCCAGTACTTC. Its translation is CASSLYSRETQYF.

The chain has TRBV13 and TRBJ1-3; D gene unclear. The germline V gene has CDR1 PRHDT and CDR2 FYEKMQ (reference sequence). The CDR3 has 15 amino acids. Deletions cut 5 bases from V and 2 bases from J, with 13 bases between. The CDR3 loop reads CASSLERLAGNTIYF. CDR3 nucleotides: TGTGCCAGCAGCCTAGAGCGCCTAGCTGGAAACACCATATATTTT.

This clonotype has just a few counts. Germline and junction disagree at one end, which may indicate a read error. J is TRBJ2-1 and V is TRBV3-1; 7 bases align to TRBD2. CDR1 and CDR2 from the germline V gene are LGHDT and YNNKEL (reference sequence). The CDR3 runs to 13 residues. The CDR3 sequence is CASSQESGLQGIF. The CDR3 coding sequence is TGTGCCAGCAGCCAAGAATCGGGACTACAAGGAATCTTC.

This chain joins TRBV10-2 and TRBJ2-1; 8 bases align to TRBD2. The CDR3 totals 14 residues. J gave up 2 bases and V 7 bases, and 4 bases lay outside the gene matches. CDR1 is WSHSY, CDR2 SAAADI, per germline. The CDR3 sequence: CASKRREAYNEQFF. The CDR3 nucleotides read TGCGCCAGCAAGAGGCGGGAGGCCTACAATGAGCAGTTCTTC.

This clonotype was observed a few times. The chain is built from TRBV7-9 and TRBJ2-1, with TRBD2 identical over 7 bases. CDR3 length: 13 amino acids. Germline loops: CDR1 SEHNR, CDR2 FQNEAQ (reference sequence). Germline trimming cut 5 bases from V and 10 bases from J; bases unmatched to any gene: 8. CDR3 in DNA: TGTGCCAGCAGCCCTGGTCCTAGCGGCGAGCAGTTCTTC. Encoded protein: CASSPGPSGEQFF.

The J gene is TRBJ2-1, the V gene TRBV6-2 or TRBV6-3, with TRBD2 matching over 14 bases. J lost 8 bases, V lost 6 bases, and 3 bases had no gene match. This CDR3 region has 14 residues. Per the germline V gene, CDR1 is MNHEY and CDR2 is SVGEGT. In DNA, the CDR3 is TGTGCCAGCAGGGGACTAGCGGGAGTCTATGAGCAGTTCTTC. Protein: CASRGLAGVYEQFF.

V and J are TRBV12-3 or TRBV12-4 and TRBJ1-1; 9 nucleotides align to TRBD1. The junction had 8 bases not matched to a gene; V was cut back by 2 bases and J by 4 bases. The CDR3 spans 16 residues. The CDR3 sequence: CASSLWDREIFTEAFF. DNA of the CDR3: TGTGCCAGCAGTTTATGGGACAGGGAAATTTTCACTGAAGCTTTCTTT.